These T cell receptor beta chains were read from a single sample in a study of blood T cells in healthy people across ages. TCRdb reprocessed the 5' RACE reads via MiXCR and lists one record per CDR3 protein. The sample holds 800,000 to 1,000,000 distinct CDR3 sequences; roughly 48% are singletons and the top ten take 13%. Material: blood. The source is a young man in good health. Each CDR3 is given with its conserved first and last residue. The size entry is marked missing in some rows and otherwise reads once, few, many or a size class.

>NA|TRBV29-1|TRBJ2-3
CSVEPGLAGRGGTQYF
>few|TRBV29-1|TRBJ2-1
CSVAGTSGGNNEQFF
>few|TRBV9|TRBJ2-1
CASSRRFGGPYNEQFF
>few|TRBV5-1|TRBJ1-1
CASRTTGVNTEAFF
>NA|TRBV12-5|TRBJ2-1
CASGLAPEGEQFF
>NA|TRBV3-1|NA
CASSHRVSEQYF
>NA|TRBV7-9|TRBJ1-6
CASSNRDRYNSPLHF
>NA|TRBV7-2|TRBJ2-5
CASSSRRLAGGPGTQYF
>NA|TRBV5-4|TRBJ2-7
CASSFQGAREQYF
>few|TRBV29-1|TRBJ2-3
CSVPAENGQYF
>many|TRBV29-1|TRBJ2-5
CSVERSNRETQYF
>NA|TRBV9|TRBJ2-5
CASSPGRASGGSETQYF
>NA|TRBV12-3/TRBV12-4|TRBJ1-1
CASTLGTGRTEAFF
>few|TRBV15|TRBJ2-7
CATSSNQNREGYEQYF
>many|TRBV27|TRBJ2-3
CASSHRTGVDTQYF
>NA|TRBV11-2|TRBJ2-3
CASSIGQSDTQYF
>once|TRBV4-3|TRBJ2-4
CASSQDHRLAKNTQYF
>few|TRBV7-2|TRBJ2-7
CASSPRLAPRGIDEQYF
>NA|TRBV5-1|TRBJ2-2
CASSLEFTGELFF
>NA|TRBV5-1|TRBJ2-1
CASSSAPQVTYNEQFF
>NA|TRBV5-1|TRBJ2-3
CASSLTGEDTQYF
>few|TRBV28|TRBJ2-7
CASSPFGRLYEQYF
>NA|TRBV7-8|TRBJ1-4
CASSDYFRELFF
>few|TRBV6-1|TRBJ1-2
CASIRGVVQTNYGYTF
>many|TRBV25-1|TRBJ2-1
CASSEYGQGAGNEQFF
>NA|TRBV2|TRBJ1-4
CASIGRRDHEKLFF
>NA|TRBV25-1|TRBJ2-3
CASSDLRAGARDTQYF
>NA|TRBV3-1|TRBJ1-1
CASSQDGWGMNTEAFF
>NA|TRBV7-9|TRBJ1-4
CASSLRDDEKLFF
>NA|TRBV9|TRBJ2-5
CASSVGLPSGEQYF
>NA|TRBV9|TRBJ1-5
CASSAGQRGQPQHF
>few|TRBV19|TRBJ2-5
CASGTGRETQYF
>NA|TRBV3-1|TRBJ2-7
CASSQFGQLYEQYF
>NA|TRBV20-1|TRBJ2-1
CSAGGTSGVSSYNEQFF
>NA|TRBV10-3|TRBJ2-7
CAISESGERAYEQYF
>few|TRBV7-9|TRBJ1-1
CASSLVGPGEAFF
>NA|TRBV12-3/TRBV12-4|TRBJ2-3
CASSGGGPDQYF
>few|TRBV9|TRBJ2-7
CASSPSGGSEQYF
>NA|TRBV27|TRBJ1-5
CASKGVPYSNQPQHF
>NA|TRBV6-5|TRBJ2-3
CASSYSKGATDTQYF
>NA|TRBV6-5|TRBJ1-2
CASSPRQGERGYTF
>once|TRBV20-1|TRBJ2-3
CSAMVAGGPADTQYF
>NA|TRBV2|TRBJ1-5
CAGSVGQVSNQPQHF
>NA|TRBV11-3|TRBJ2-3
CASSFIQQGWDTQYF
>NA|TRBV2|TRBJ2-7
CASSGTAFRAYEQYF
>NA|TRBV4-2|TRBJ2-3
CASSQDLGRGPDTQYF
>NA|TRBV6-6|TRBJ2-7
CASSLRTSRGEQYF
>NA|TRBV20-1|TRBJ2-3
CSARGAGSTDTQYF
>NA|TRBV27|TRBJ2-1
CASSSQQGNEQFF
>NA|TRBV20-1|TRBJ2-5
CSPRTGRQETQYF
>NA|TRBV28|TRBJ2-1
CASSYLTGGNEQFF
>once|TRBV3-1|TRBJ2-5
CASSQDFAGWAETQYF
>NA|TRBV6-4|TRBJ1-1
CASSLRPGTATFF
>NA|TRBV11-2|TRBJ2-7
CASRLTEYEQYF
>NA|TRBV7-2|TRBJ2-2
CASSLAGIGFTGELFF
>NA|TRBV27|TRBJ2-2
CASSRDRMNTGELFF
>few|TRBV4-3|TRBJ2-7
CASSQPRLFYEQYF
>few|TRBV10-3|TRBJ1-4
CAIKGQGATNEKLFF